Below, 20 T cell receptor beta chains from the same sample are listed, as sequenced in a study of cytotoxic CD8 clonotypes in ibrutinib-treated CLL. Profiling relied on immunoSEQ multiplex PCR, and the TCRdb table lists in-frame clones only, not all of them. The sample gives 150,000 or so clones, less than 85% of which show up once; about 4.3% is in the top ten. The starting material was PBMCs, obtained after 24 months of ibrutinib treatment. These receptors were obtained from a human donor with chronic lymphocytic leukemia.

This chain joins TRBV28 and TRBJ2-2; 9 positions match TRBD2. Germline loops: CDR1 MDHEN, CDR2 SYDVKM. With V trimmed by 4 bases and J by 4 bases, 4 bases remained unmatched. CDR3 size: 15 residues. CDR3 sequence: CASSSLAGVTGELFF. As DNA, the CDR3 is TGTGCCAGCAGTTCCTTAGCGGGAGTCACCGGGGAGCTGTTTTTT.

The V gene is TRBV14, the J gene TRBJ1-1; 7 bases match TRBD1. From germline, CDR1 is SGHDN and CDR2 FVKESK. The CDR3 has 14 amino acids. V was clipped by 1 base and J by 5 bases; unmatched bases: 4. The CDR3 reads CASSQVQGGTEAFF. CDR3 in DNA: TGTGCCAGCAGCCAAGTCCAGGGGGGAACTGAAGCTTTCTTT.

The chain links TRBV9 to TRBJ2-1, with D possibly matching TRBD2 (5 bases). Germline V gives CDR1 SGDLS, CDR2 YYNGEE. V was cut by 0 bases and J by 0 bases, with 16 bases left in between. This CDR3 spans 18 amino acids. Here the CDR3 DNA reads TGTGCCAGCAGCGTAGCGGCGGAAGCGGTAAACTCCTACAATGAGCAGTTCTTC. Translated: CASSVAAEAVNSYNEQFF.

The chain couples TRBV9 to TRBJ2-1; 8 nucleotides line up with TRBD2. CDR3 size: 15 residues. Trimming at V came to 3 bases and at J to 8 bases, leaving 10 bases not matched to a gene. Germline V CDR1 and CDR2: SGDLS, YYNGEE. CDR3 protein: CASSARGSGSDEQFF. In DNA form, the CDR3 reads TGTGCCAGCAGCGCCCGGGGCAGCGGGAGTGATGAGCAGTTCTTC.

The chain is built from TRBV11-2 and TRBJ1-4, with D unresolved. CDR3 size: 14 residues. Germline V CDR1 and CDR2: SGHAT, FQNNGV. Trimming left V 1 base short and J 4 bases short, with 7 bases between. The CDR3 bases are TGTGCCAGCAGCTTAGTAGGGAGTAATGAAAAACTGTTTTTT. Amino acids: CASSLVGSNEKLFF.

The chain is built from TRBV6-5 and TRBJ1-2; D remains ambiguous. Germline V gives CDR1 MNHEY, CDR2 SVGAGI. CDR3 length equals 15 residues. Trimming pared 0 bases from V and 2 bases from J, leaving 10 bases between. DNA for the CDR3: TGTGCCAGCAGTTACTCGACCCGGTCGAACTATGGCTACACCTTC. Translation gives CASSYSTRSNYGYTF.

The CDR3, as DNA: TGCGCCAGCAGACCCGGACACTTGAACACTGAAGCTTTCTTT. It translates to CASRPGHLNTEAFF. The chain couples TRBV5-1 to TRBJ1-1; D is perhaps TRBD1 (5 bases). The ends were cut back, 5 bases at V and 0 bases at J, with 11 bases in the middle. Looked up from germline, CDR1 is SGHRS and CDR2 is YFSETQ. This CDR3 is 14 amino acids long. The complete variable domain, with remaining parts taken from reference TRBV5-1 and TRBJ1-1, reads KAGVTQTPRYLIKTRGQQVTLSCSPISGHRSVSWYQQTPGQGLQFLFEYFSETQRNKGNFPGRFSGRQFSNSRSEMNVSTLELGDSALYLCASRPGHLNTEAFFGQGTRLTVV.

This chain joins TRBV5-1 and TRBJ2-4; 10 positions match TRBD1. J gave up 6 bases and V 3 bases, and 3 bases lay outside the gene matches. Germline values: CDR1 SGHRS, CDR2 YFSETQ. This CDR3 contains 14 residues. Here the CDR3 DNA reads TGCGCCAGCAGCTCGGGACAGGGGACAAACATTCAGTACTTC. Its translation: CASSSGQGTNIQYF.

This clone appeared a few times. The rearrangement uses TRBV11-1 and TRBJ2-1; a possible D gene is TRBD1 (6 bases). Trimming stripped 5 bases from V and 5 bases from J, with 7 bases between. Germline assignment: CDR1 SGHAT and CDR2 FQDESV (reference sequence). There are 12 residues in the CDR3. The CDR3 sequence: CASSRTDNEQFF. CDR3 sequence (DNA): TGTGCCAGCAGCCGGACAGACAATGAGCAGTTCTTC.

This clone was counted a few times. This sequence joins TRBV6-6 and TRBJ2-1; D gene ambiguous. The germline CDR1 and CDR2 sequences are MNHNY and SVGAGI (reference sequence). CDR3 length equals 15 residues. V was clipped by 3 bases and J by 0 bases, with 9 bases between them. CDR3 sequence: CASSYGQYSYNEQFF. The CDR3 nucleotides are TGTGCCAGCAGTTATGGGCAGTACTCCTACAATGAGCAGTTCTTC.

The chain combines TRBV5-6 with TRBJ1-2; D is uncertain. Germline V lookup: CDR1 SGHDT, CDR2 YYEEEE. Trimming took off 10 bases at V and 1 base at J, with 11 bases between the two ends. The CDR3 totals 12 residues. CDR3 nucleotides: TGTGCCGGAGGAGCGGGTAACTATGGCTACACCTTC. Translation gives CAGGAGNYGYTF.

The chain couples TRBV4-1 to TRBJ2-5, with a possible D match to TRBD1 (6 bases). V lost 3 bases and J lost 2, with 19 bases in between. Germline CDR1 MGHRA, CDR2 YSYEKL. This CDR3 is 17 amino acids long. CDR3 nucleotide sequence: TGCGCCAGCAGCCAGGCCTTTGGGGGCGCGGGTCAAGAGACCCAGTACTTC. Encoded protein: CASSQAFGGAGQETQYF.

The CDR3 sequence: CAWSGTAGGPGGELFF. The CDR3 nucleotides read TGTGCCTGGAGTGGGACAGCGGGGGGGCCAGGCGGGGAGCTGTTTTTT. This chain joins TRBV30 and TRBJ2-2; 10 nucleotides line up with TRBD2. This CDR3 is 16 amino acids long. CDR1 is GTSNPN, CDR2 SVGIG, per germline (reference sequence). Trimming removed 1 base from V and 7 bases from J; junction bases left unmatched: 9.

The rearrangement uses TRBV5-6 and TRBJ1-1, with a weak D call TRBD1 (5 bases). The CDR3 has 16 residues. Germline V gene sequence: CDR1 SGHDT, CDR2 YYEEEE. The V gene lost 3 bases and the J gene lost 2 bases, with 17 bases spanning the gap. CDR3 in DNA: TGTGCCAGCAGCTCCATAGGGGCCCTCCTTAACACTGAAGCTTTCTTT. It encodes CASSSIGALLNTEAFF.

This clone appeared once. This chain links TRBV28 with TRBJ2-3; possibly TRBD2 for D (7 bases). Looked up from germline, CDR1 is MDHEN and CDR2 is SYDVKM. This CDR3 region has 19 residues. Trimming pared 6 bases from V and 1 base from J, leaving 26 bases between. The CDR3 coding sequence is TGTGCCAGCAGACCCTCGTTGGGGGGGGCATTATCTGGCACAGATACGCAGTATTTT. Residues: CASRPSLGGALSGTDTQYF.

V gene TRBV11-1 combines with J gene TRBJ2-1; D not resolved. Trimming removed 3 bases from V and 4 bases from J, with 13 bases in between. The CDR3 is 15 residues long. Per germline, CDR1 SGHAT and CDR2 FQDESV (reference sequence). This CDR3 reads CASSFKGNGYNEQFF. The CDR3 DNA is TGTGCCAGCAGCTTCAAGGGTAATGGTTACAATGAGCAGTTCTTC.

This clone was seen a few times. V is TRBV19 and J is TRBJ1-2, with 7 bases that match TRBD1. Germline lookup yields CDR1 LNHDA and CDR2 SQIVND (reference sequence). The CDR3 runs to 14 residues. Trimming removed 3 bases from V and 9 bases from J; junction bases left unmatched: 10. The DNA of the CDR3 is TGTGCCAGTAGTATGCTACAGGGGCGGGTGCGCTACACCTTC. Translating it yields CASSMLQGRVRYTF. Variable domain in full (rest from reference TRBV19 and TRBJ1-2): DGGITQSPKYLFRKEGQNVTLSCEQNLNHDAMYWYRQDPGQGLRLIYYSQIVNDFQKGDIAEGYSVSREKKESFPLTVTSAQKNPTAFYLCASSMLQGRVRYTFGSGTRLTVV.

V gene TRBV27 combines with J gene TRBJ2-1; 7 nucleotides line up with TRBD2. Germline V gives CDR1 MNHEY, CDR2 SMNVEV (reference sequence). V shed 3 bases and J 7 bases; nucleotides not matched to a gene: 9. There are 15 residues in the CDR3. Here the CDR3 DNA reads TGTGCCAGCAGTTTTGGGGGGAGGGCCGGTAATGAGCAGTTCTTC. Translated: CASSFGGRAGNEQFF.

This clone was observed once. V gene TRBV7-9 combines with J gene TRBJ1-1, with D perhaps matching TRBD1 (5 bases). This CDR3 contains 15 residues. Germline values: CDR1 SEHNR, CDR2 FQNEAQ (reference sequence). The ends were cut back, 5 bases at V and 3 bases at J, with 16 bases in the middle. The CDR3 DNA follows: TGTGCCAGCAGCCCCTTCGGGGGGAGGTACACTGAAGCTTTCTTT. It specifies CASSPFGGRYTEAFF.

The chain is built from TRBV7-8 and TRBJ1-6; D unclear. V lost 2 bases to trimming and J lost 5 bases, with 7 bases between them. Germline loops: CDR1 SGHVS, CDR2 FQNEAQ. CDR3 length equals 14 residues. CDR3 sequence (DNA): TGTGCCAGCAGCTTAAACGCTGATAATTCACCCCTCCACTTT. Protein: CASSLNADNSPLHF.